Below are 19 T cell receptor beta chains sequenced from a single sample in a study of OX40 agonist ivuxolimab in advanced cancers. Using immunoSEQ multiplex PCR, the repertoire was profiled, and TCRdb retains in-frame clones only, with some absent. This repertoire shows approximately 58,000 clones, 75% to 95% found once; its top ten account for 0.44%. The material was CD4+ or CD8+ T cells sorted from blood, obtained in a trial of the OX40 agonist ivuxolimab. These receptors came from an adult with an advanced solid tumor such as melanoma, head and neck, liver or kidney cancer.

The chain carries TRBV11-2 and TRBJ1-4; D is unclear. Germline CDR1 and CDR2: SGHAT and FQNNGV. The V and J ends lost 1 base and 8 bases respectively, with 20 bases between them. This CDR3 spans 17 amino acids. The CDR3 DNA reads as TGTGCCAGCAGCTTAGTCGGTCTACGCTTTTATAGCGAAAAACTGTTTTTT. Translation: CASSLVGLRFYSEKLFF.

The rearrangement links TRBV5-6 to TRBJ2-1, with D maybe TRBD2 (7 bases). CDR3 length: 15 residues. V was pared by 1 base and J by 7 bases, with 15 bases between. Germline V gene sequence: CDR1 SGHDT, CDR2 YYEEEE. CDR3 DNA: TGTGCCAGCAGCTTGTTTCGGGGGGCGTTTAATGAGCAGTTCTTC. Protein: CASSLFRGAFNEQFF.

The rearrangement links TRBV6-5 to TRBJ2-3, with D hard to call. The CDR3 is 14 amino acids. Germline-derived CDR1 and CDR2 are MNHEY and SVGAGI. V was shortened by 6 bases and J by 0 bases, with 10 bases between the two germline ends. The CDR3, as DNA: TGTGCCAGCAGGCCCGGGCGAAGCACAGATACGCAGTATTTT. This gives the protein CASRPGRSTDTQYF.

Notes on this clone: One end of the junction varies from germline; a read error may be responsible. The same CDR3 can be traced to other DNA sequences in this sample. The rearrangement uses TRBV10-3 and TRBJ2-7; D is possibly TRBD2 (6 bases). This CDR3 is built from 15 residues. The germline gives CDR1 ENHRY, CDR2 SYGVKD. In DNA, the CDR3 is TGTGCCATCAGTGAGCCCTCTAGCGATCCCTACGAACAGTACTTC. Its protein product is CAISEPSSDPYEQYF.

The sample holds one count of this clone. The chain links TRBV10-3 to TRBJ2-1; D is undetermined. V gave up 5 bases and J gave up 10 bases, with 12 bases separating them. Germline V gene sequence: CDR1 ENHRY, CDR2 SYGVKD. This CDR3 is built from 12 residues. This chain's CDR3 is CAISSGWGEQFF. The CDR3 DNA reads TGTGCCATCAGTTCTGGTTGGGGAGAGCAGTTCTTC.

The chain joins TRBV7-2 to TRBJ1-2; D call uncertain. Per the germline V gene, CDR1 is SGHTA and CDR2 is FQGNSA. Trimming took off 2 bases at V and 0 bases at J, with 7 bases between the two ends. This CDR3 is built from 14 residues. The CDR3 nucleotides read TGTGCCAGCAGCTTAACAGCCACTAACTATGGCTACACCTTC. Translated, it gives CASSLTATNYGYTF.

The V call is TRBV5-1, the J call TRBJ2-4, with 8 bases aligning to TRBD1. CDR1 is SGHRS and CDR2 is YFSETQ in the germline V gene. V lost 4 bases to trimming and J lost 8 bases; unmatched junction nucleotides: 8. The CDR3 is 14 residues long. The CDR3 loop reads CASSPGQGRHIQYF. Here the CDR3 DNA reads TGCGCCAGCAGCCCCGGACAGGGAAGACACATTCAGTACTTC.

The chain has TRBV28 and TRBJ2-3, with TRBD2 as a possible D gene (5 bases). The CDR3 length is 15 residues. V shed 5 bases and J shed 9 bases, with 21 bases lying between them. Germline CDR1 MDHEN, CDR2 SYDVKM. CDR3 region: CASSPPGVRHHTQYF. In DNA, the CDR3 is TGTGCCAGCAGTCCACCCGGGGTCCGGCACCACACGCAGTATTTT.

DNA for the CDR3: TGTGCCAGCAGCAATGGACAGGGGACCACTGAAGCTTTCTTT. It yields the protein CASSNGQGTTEAFF. The chain links TRBV7-2 to TRBJ1-1; 9 bases line up with TRBD1. The V segment lost 5 bases and the J segment 4 bases; nucleotides outside the gene matches: 5. The CDR3 has 14 amino acids. Germline assignment: CDR1 SGHTA and CDR2 FQGNSA.

The CDR3 nucleotides are TGTGCCAGCTCACCATCAGGGCCGAACACTGAAGCTTTCTTT. Translated: CASSPSGPNTEAFF. The V call is TRBV18, the J call TRBJ1-1; maybe TRBD1 (5 bases). Germline V lookup: CDR1 KGHSH, CDR2 LQKENI. The CDR3 is 14 residues long. V lost 2 bases, J lost 1 base, and 8 bases lay in between.

This chain uses TRBV7-2 with TRBJ1-1, with 8 bases aligning to TRBD1. Germline V gene data show CDR1 as SGHTA and CDR2 as FQGNSA. The CDR3 contains 16 residues. The V and J ends lost 1 base and 5 bases, in that order; junction bases with no gene match: 9. The CDR3 region is CASSLGLQGAGTEAFF. As DNA, the CDR3 is TGTGCCAGCAGCTTAGGTCTTCAGGGGGCAGGGACTGAAGCTTTCTTT.

The chain combines TRBV20-1 with TRBJ2-7; D gene uncertain. This CDR3 has 11 amino acids. Between the trimmed V and J ends, which lost 2 bases and 2 bases, there was a span of 4 bases. Germline V gene data show CDR1 as DFQATT and CDR2 as SNEGSKA (reference sequence). The CDR3 region is CSARTPYEQYF. Written as DNA, the CDR3 is TGCAGTGCTAGAACCCCCTACGAGCAGTACTTC.

This chain links TRBV7-9 with TRBJ2-3; 7 positions agree with TRBD2. The length of the CDR3 is 18 residues. V was pared by 5 bases and J by 0 bases, with 14 bases of the junction left unmatched. The germline gives CDR1 SEHNR, CDR2 FQNEAQ (reference sequence). CDR3 in DNA: TGTGCCAGCAGCGCAGCAGGCGCTAGCGGCACCAGCACAGATACGCAGTATTTT. Translation gives CASSAAGASGTSTDTQYF.

The genes are TRBV14 and TRBJ1-4; D may be TRBD1 (6 bases). The CDR3 has 14 residues. V was trimmed by 5 bases and J by 6 bases, leaving 13 bases between them. Germline V CDR1 and CDR2: SGHDN, FVKESK. The CDR3 sequence: CASSEQGGDEKLFF. In DNA form, the CDR3 reads TGTGCCAGCAGCGAACAGGGAGGGGATGAAAAACTGTTTTTT.

J is TRBJ2-1 and V is TRBV27; D not certain. V gave up 2 bases and J gave up 4 bases, with 6 bases separating them. From germline, CDR1 is MNHEY and CDR2 SMNVEV (reference sequence). CDR3 size: 13 residues. The CDR3 is CASSLRVYNEQFF. CDR3 DNA: TGTGCCAGCAGTTTACGAGTATACAATGAGCAGTTCTTC.

This clone has a single count. V and J are TRBV5-4 and TRBJ2-7, with TRBD2 matching 13 bases. Germline V gene lookup returns CDR1 SGHNT and CDR2 YYREEE (reference sequence). V lost 4 bases and J lost 3; bases outside the gene matches: 4. CDR3 size: 15 residues. As DNA, the CDR3 is TGTGCCAGCAGCACGGGACTAGCGGGACTCTACGAGCAGTACTTC. It is translated as CASSTGLAGLYEQYF.

This clone was seen a handful of times. The V and J genes are TRBV28 and TRBJ1-2, with D unresolved. The germline V gene encodes CDR1 MDHEN and CDR2 SYDVKM. V was pared by 3 bases and J by 7 bases, with 9 bases between. The CDR3 extends over 12 amino acids. The CDR3 spells CASSFGGFGYTF. DNA of the CDR3: TGTGCCAGCAGTTTCGGTGGGTTTGGCTACACCTTC.

The chain carries TRBV19 and TRBJ1-1; tentative D call: TRBD1 (5 bases). The CDR3 runs 12 residues. V was cut by 3 bases and J by 7 bases, with 9 bases left in between. Germline loops: CDR1 LNHDA, CDR2 SQIVND (reference sequence). This CDR3 is CASSILGVEAFF. The CDR3 coding sequence is TGTGCCAGTAGTATTTTGGGGGTTGAAGCTTTCTTT. The complete variable domain, with remaining parts taken from reference TRBV19 and TRBJ1-1, reads DGGITQSPKYLFRKEGQNVTLSCEQNLNHDAMYWYRQDPGQGLRLIYYSQIVNDFQKGDIAEGYSVSREKKESFPLTVTSAQKNPTAFYLCASSILGVEAFFGQGTRLTVV.

The rearrangement joins TRBV15 to TRBJ2-1; 9 bases are shared with TRBD2. Germline loops: CDR1 LNHNV, CDR2 YYDKDF (reference sequence). The CDR3 consists of 17 residues. V was clipped by 1 base and J by 5 bases; unmatched bases: 9. The CDR3 is CATSRGETSGPDNEQFF. CDR3 DNA: TGTGCCACCAGCAGAGGGGAGACTAGCGGACCTGACAATGAGCAGTTCTTC.